The 12 T cell receptor beta chains in this list originate from one sample, sequenced in a study of blood T cells in healthy people across ages (dated by TCRdb to the mid-2010s). Library generation was performed with 5' RACE. The reads were generated on an Illumina HiSeq 2500. A second PCR of roughly 7 to 11 cycles was run with a J-beta primer mix and a sample-barcoded 5' primer. The public reads were reprocessed in TCRdb via fastp at Q25 and MiXCR, keeping in-frame beta chains. CDR3 protein sequences are deduplicated, and each keeps its most common genes and DNA. In all, the sample holds approximately 800,000 distinct CDR3 sequences, and approximately 25% of those were seen once. The ten largest clones take up approximately 3.7% of the sample. These data also formed part of another study, on T cells of mothers and their children.

The source material was blood. The source of these receptors is a boy younger than 18 in good health.

This rearrangement joins TRBV20-1 to TRBJ1-2; D remains ambiguous. Trimming removed 3 bases at V and 0 bases at J, with 17 bases between. This CDR3 is built from 16 residues. Per germline, CDR1 DFQATT and CDR2 SNEGSKA (reference sequence). The CDR3 DNA follows: TGCAGTGCTAGGACCCGGACTGCCTGGCCTAACTATGGCTACACCTTC. This encodes CSARTRTAWPNYGYTF.

J is TRBJ1-1 and V is TRBV9; no clear D. V lost 0 bases, J lost 0 bases, and 9 bases lay in between. The CDR3 length is 15 residues. Germline loops: CDR1 SGDLS, CDR2 YYNGEE. CDR3 coding DNA: TGTGCCAGCAGCGTAGTACCACAAATGAACACTGAAGCTTTCTTT. Translating gives CASSVVPQMNTEAFF.

The chain couples TRBV6-2 or TRBV6-3 to TRBJ2-5; no definite D call. The CDR3 runs 15 residues. The ends were cut back, 2 bases at V and 1 base at J, with 11 bases in the middle. The germline CDR1 and CDR2 sequences are MNHEY and SVGEGT. Here the CDR3 DNA reads TGTGCCAGCAGTTACCCCGGAATGGTCCAAGAGACCCAGTACTTC. Its protein product is CASSYPGMVQETQYF.

This sequence joins TRBV6-5 and TRBJ1-3; 8 bases align to TRBD1. This CDR3 is built from 15 residues. The germline gives CDR1 MNHEY, CDR2 SVGAGI. V was pared by 5 bases and J by 4 bases, with 7 bases of the junction left unmatched. The CDR3 DNA reads TGTGCCAGCAGTACTACAGGGGGGTACGGAAACACCATATATTTT. Translation: CASSTTGGYGNTIYF.

The chain uses TRBV7-2 and TRBJ1-6; D gene ambiguous. The CDR3 is made up of 14 amino acids. V gave up 5 bases and J gave up 7 bases, with 12 bases separating them. The germline CDR1 and CDR2 sequences are SGHTA and FQGNSA. Written as DNA, the CDR3 is TGTGCCAGCAGCACGGACCTAATGAATTCACCCCTCCACTTT. Translating gives CASSTDLMNSPLHF. The whole variable domain, remainder taken from reference TRBV7-2 and TRBJ1-6, is GAGVSQSPSNKVTEKGKDVELRCDPISGHTALYWYRQSLGQGLEFLIYFQGNSAPDKSGLPSDRFSAERTGGSVSTLTIQRTQQEDSAVYLCASSTDLMNSPLHFGNGTRLTVT.

This clonotype was picked up a small number of times. The rearrangement links TRBV19 to TRBJ2-1; 9 bases are shared with TRBD2. The CDR3 runs to 16 residues. The V gene end was trimmed by 1 base and the J gene end by 5 bases; junction bases not matched to a gene: 6. The germline V gene has CDR1 LNHDA and CDR2 SQIVND (reference sequence). The CDR3 DNA reads TGTGCCAGTAGTATAGTTAGGACTAGCGTAAACAATGAGCAGTTCTTC. Protein product: CASSIVRTSVNNEQFF.

This clonotype has just a few counts. This chain connects TRBV20-1 to TRBJ2-5; 9 bases map to TRBD1. This CDR3 is built from 14 residues. In germline, CDR1 is DFQATT, CDR2 SNEGSKA (reference sequence). After removal of 6 bases from V and 5 bases from J, the junction contained 10 bases not matched to a gene. The CDR3 sequence is CSAAPDRGWETQYF. CDR3 nucleotides: TGCAGTGCCGCACCGGACAGGGGATGGGAGACCCAGTACTTC.

This sequence joins TRBV6-4 and TRBJ2-1; TRBD1 matches at 7 bases. There are 13 residues in the CDR3. The ends lost 0 bases at V and 9 bases at J; junction bases unmatched: 2. Germline V lookup: CDR1 MRHNA, CDR2 SNTAGT. CDR3 loop: CASSDSNRGEQFF. The CDR3 coding sequence is TGTGCCAGCAGTGACTCGAACAGGGGTGAGCAGTTCTTC.

This clonotype came up a few times. This chain joins TRBV24-1 and TRBJ2-7, with D perhaps TRBD1 or TRBD2 (5 bases each). Trimming removed 4 bases at V and 2 bases at J, with 11 bases between. The CDR3 extends over 14 amino acids. Germline V gives CDR1 KGHDR, CDR2 SFDVKD. The CDR3 DNA reads as TGTGCCACCAGTGACCGACAGCGGCCCTACGAGCAGTACGTC. It yields the protein CATSDRQRPYEQYV.

J is TRBJ2-7 and V is TRBV24-1; perhaps TRBD1 as D (5 bases). Germline V lookup: CDR1 KGHDR, CDR2 SFDVKD. Trimming removed 4 bases from V and 4 bases from J, with 16 bases in between. The CDR3 sequence is 15 residues long. This chain's CDR3 is CATSDPNLPGYEQYF. Here the CDR3 DNA reads TGTGCCACCAGTGACCCGAACCTTCCAGGGTACGAGCAGTACTTC.

This clonotype was seen a few times. The V call is TRBV20-1, the J call TRBJ1-1, with D unclear. The V and J ends lost 6 bases and 1 base respectively, with 9 bases between them. The CDR3 totals 12 residues. Germline V lookup: CDR1 DFQATT, CDR2 SNEGSKA (reference sequence). In DNA form, the CDR3 reads TGCAGTGCCTGGACGGGGAACACTGAAGCTTTCTTT. This encodes CSAWTGNTEAFF.

V gene TRBV13 combines with J gene TRBJ2-5; no reliable D call. The better agreement between TRBJ2-1 and the DNA end casts doubt on the J call. The V gene's germline CDR1 is PRHDT and CDR2 FYEKMQ (reference sequence). The CDR3 covers 14 residues. CDR3 region: CASSQSWVDNEQFF. The CDR3 DNA is TGTGCCAGCAGCCAATCATGGGTGGACAATGAGCAGTTCTTC.